This passage covers 28 T cell receptor beta chains from one sample sequenced in a study of tumor-infiltrating lymphocytes in primary liver carcinoma. Both blood RNA, taken from unsorted whole blood, and germline DNA were extracted. With a constant-region primer, TCR beta cDNA was made from approximately 450 ng of total RNA. Slightly modified ARM-PCR, run as three nested multiplex PCR rounds, produced the TCR beta libraries. A C-beta reverse primer was combined with TRBV1-TRBV30 forward primers in the first two PCR rounds, and each round had approximately 9 cycles. MiXCR, applied by TCRdb to the multiplex PCR reads, yields one record per CDR3 protein. The sample has about 320,000 distinct CDR3 sequences, around 50% seen once. Source material: peripheral blood. These receptor sequences come from a woman younger than 45 with primary liver carcinoma and hepatitis B virus infection.

Only a few counts were recorded for this clonotype. This clone may be a read error of a much larger clone one base away. The CDR3 coding sequence is TGCGTCAGCAGCCTTAATACGGGAACTCTTCATGAGCAGTTCTTC. It yields the protein CVSSLNTGTLHEQFF. The genes are TRBV4-1 and TRBJ2-1, with a tentative D call TRBD2 (5 bases). Germline V gene lookup returns CDR1 MGHRA and CDR2 YSYEKL. This CDR3 comprises 15 residues.

V gene TRBV6-6 combines with J gene TRBJ2-1; 9 nucleotides line up with TRBD2. This CDR3 spans 15 amino acids. Germline CDR1 and CDR2: MNHNY and SVGAGI (reference sequence). V was pared by 5 bases and J by 9 bases, with 11 bases of the junction left unmatched. Written as DNA, the CDR3 is TGTGCCAGCAGTAGACATGGACTAGCGTCCAGTGAGCAGTTCTTC. It specifies CASSRHGLASSEQFF.

The table lists this clonotype with a few counts. The chain carries TRBV4-2 and TRBJ2-7, with unresolved D. Germline lookup yields CDR1 LGHNA and CDR2 YNFKEQ. The CDR3 is made up of 15 amino acids. V was pared by 0 bases and J by 7 bases, with 16 bases between. CDR3 in amino acids: CASSQEVLAMGEQYF. CDR3 sequence (DNA): TGTGCCAGCAGCCAAGAAGTGTTGGCGATGGGGGAGCAGTACTTC.

This rearrangement joins TRBV7-8 to TRBJ2-7; 7 bases line up with TRBD2. This CDR3 is 13 amino acids long. The V gene end was trimmed by 2 bases and the J gene end by 6 bases; junction bases not matched to a gene: 4. Germline assignment: CDR1 SGHVS and CDR2 FQNEAQ. The CDR3 region is CASSLTGGGEQYF. In DNA form, the CDR3 reads TGTGCCAGCAGCTTAACGGGGGGTGGCGAGCAGTACTTC.

In regard to this clonotype: No conserved phenylalanine or tryptophan ends this CDR3, so it is likely a read error. J is TRBJ2-7 and V is TRBV6-1; D not resolved. The CDR3 runs 13 residues. CDR1 MNHNS and CDR2 SASEGT come from the germline V gene. CDR3 sequence: CASRDTISYKQYL. The DNA for the CDR3 is TGTGCCAGTAGAGACACGATCTCCTACAAGCAGTACCTC.

As for this clonotype: No conserved phenylalanine or tryptophan is present at the end of the CDR3, so a read error is the likely explanation. The chain links TRBV12-3 or TRBV12-4 to TRBJ1-5; D is possibly TRBD1 (5 bases). This CDR3 contains 14 residues. Trimming took 6 bases from V and 2 from J, leaving 11 bases between them. The CDR3 DNA sequence: TGTGCCAGCAGCTTGGGGGGAGGCAATCAGCCCCAGCATCTT. Amino acid sequence: CASSLGGGNQPQHL.

Note on this clonotype: Being one base from a much bigger clone, this may be a read error. The chain joins TRBV4-2 to TRBJ1-4, with D maybe TRBD1 (5 bases). The V gene lost 4 bases and the J gene lost 0 bases, with 18 bases spanning the gap. Germline V gene sequence: CDR1 LGHNA, CDR2 YNFKEQ. The CDR3 is 18 amino acids. CDR3 protein: CASSPWTRSGATNEKLFF. CDR3 sequence (DNA): TGTGCCAGCAGCCCATGGACCCGATCGGGGGCAACTAATGAAAAACTGTTTTTT.

This chain links TRBV5-6 with TRBJ2-7; D is tentatively TRBD1 or TRBD2 (5 bases each). CDR3 length equals 15 residues. Trimming stripped 5 bases from V and 0 bases from J, with 15 bases between. Per the germline V gene, CDR1 is SGHDT and CDR2 is YYEEEE. The CDR3 here is CASSFRGAASYEQYF. The CDR3 nucleotides are TGTGCCAGCAGTTTCCGAGGGGCGGCCTCCTACGAGCAGTACTTC.

Details on this clonotype: An end of the junction does not agree with germline; a read error may underlie this. The chain combines TRBV7-9 with TRBJ2-7; D is tentatively TRBD1 or TRBD2 (5 bases each). CDR3 size: 15 residues. Germline V CDR1 and CDR2: SEHNR, FQNEAQ (reference sequence). The CDR3 bases are TGTGCCGGCAGCTCGGGACCCTCAAGCTCCTACGAGCAGTACTTC. Translated, it gives CAGSSGPSSSYEQYF. Full variable domain (outside the CDR3, taken from reference TRBV7-9 and TRBJ2-7): DTGVSQNPRHKITKRGQNVTFRCDPISEHNRLYWYRQTLGQGPEFLTYFQNEAQLEKSRLLSDRFSAERPKGSFSTLEIQRTEQGDSAMYLCAGSSGPSSSYEQYFGPGTRLTVT.

The genes are TRBV11-2 and TRBJ2-1, with D possibly being TRBD1 (5 bases). This CDR3 is built from 12 residues. CDR1 SGHAT and CDR2 FQNNGV come from the germline V gene. The CDR3 loop reads CVSNPRDNEQFF. CDR3 sequence (DNA): TGTGTCAGTAACCCCAGGGACAATGAGCAGTTCTTC.

This chain joins TRBV4-1 and TRBJ2-7, with D tentatively TRBD2 (6 bases). Per germline, CDR1 MGHRA and CDR2 YSYEKL. V dropped 4 bases and J dropped 2 bases, with 15 bases sitting between them. CDR3 length equals 15 residues. CDR3 sequence reads: CASSPTISGPYEQYF. The CDR3 bases are TGCGCCAGCAGCCCTACCATTAGCGGCCCCTACGAGCAGTACTTC.

A note on this clonotype: This clone may be a read error of a much larger clone one base away. This rearrangement joins TRBV4-3 to TRBJ2-7; 14 bases fit TRBD2. The CDR3 covers 15 residues. Germline CDR1 reads LGHNA; CDR2 reads YSLEER. The CDR3 reads CTSSQGLAGVYEQYF. Written as DNA, the CDR3 is TGCACCAGCAGCCAGGGACTAGCGGGAGTGTACGAGCAGTACTTC.

J is TRBJ2-4 and V is TRBV29-1; TRBD1 matches 9 bases. Trimming took 8 bases from V and 1 from J; bases not matched to a gene: 21. The CDR3 totals 19 residues. The germline gives CDR1 SQVTM, CDR2 ANQGSEA. Written as DNA, the CDR3 is TGCAGCACTGAAGTATATGCGCTACAGGGGGCGCAGGCCAAAAACATTCAGTACTTC. Protein product: CSTEVYALQGAQAKNIQYF.

This sequence joins TRBV6-6 and TRBJ1-2; 8 bases align to TRBD1. The CDR3 has 15 residues. Germline CDR1 and CDR2: MNHNY and SVGAGI (reference sequence). V shed 2 bases, J shed 8 bases, and the junction held 10 bases outside the gene matches. CDR3 DNA: TGTGCCAGCAGTTACGGGCTGGGACAGGCCTACGGCTACACCTTC. As protein: CASSYGLGQAYGYTF.

CDR3 DNA sequence: TGTGCCAGCGGCCTTAGGACTAGCGGGGGGAATGAGCAGTTCTTC. It yields the protein CASGLRTSGGNEQFF. The chain uses TRBV7-9 and TRBJ2-1, with TRBD2 identical over 14 bases. Germline values: CDR1 SEHNR, CDR2 FQNEAQ (reference sequence). The trim removed 8 bases at V and 7 bases at J, leaving 7 bases unmatched. The CDR3 extends over 15 amino acids.

This clonotype appeared many times. The gene calls are TRBV29-1 and TRBJ2-7; 8 bases fit TRBD2. Per the germline V gene, CDR1 is SQVTM and CDR2 is ANQGSEA. V lost 3 bases to trimming and J lost 3 bases; unmatched junction nucleotides: 4. There are 13 residues in the CDR3. The CDR3 DNA reads TGCAGCGTTGAGTTGCTAGCGGGCTACGAGCAGTACTTC. It translates to CSVELLAGYEQYF.

Concerning this clonotype: Lacking the conserved final phenylalanine or tryptophan, this CDR3 likely reflects a read error. The chain couples TRBV4-1 to TRBJ2-1; 9 bases are shared with TRBD1. This CDR3 has 14 amino acids. Germline CDR1 and CDR2: MGHRA and YSYEKL. V lost 3 bases and J lost 6; bases outside the gene matches: 3. In DNA form, the CDR3 reads TGCGCCAGCAGCCAGGGGGACAGGGTCAATGAGCAGTTCATC. Its protein is CASSQGDRVNEQFI.

As regards this clonotype: Just one base apart from a much larger clone, this may be a read error. CDR3 bases: TGTGCCAGCAGGCTACCGGGAGTCACCGGGGAGCTGTTTTTT. Residues: CASRLPGVTGELFF. The chain uses TRBV12-3 or TRBV12-4 and TRBJ2-2; D is possibly TRBD2 (6 bases). This CDR3 is built from 14 residues. V shed 6 bases and J shed 4 bases, with 12 bases lying between them.

The chain recombines TRBV7-9 with TRBJ2-2, with D possibly matching TRBD2 (5 bases). CDR3 size: 15 residues. Germline CDR1 and CDR2: SEHNR and FQNEAQ (reference sequence). Between the trimmed V and J ends, which lost 4 bases and 5 bases, there was a span of 14 bases. The CDR3, as DNA: TGTGCCAGCAGCTCAGGAGGCCAGAGGACCGGGGAGCTGTTTTTT. It codes for CASSSGGQRTGELFF.

This clonotype was seen repeatedly, ten times or more. Germline is not matched at one junction end, which may reflect a read error. The chain is built from TRBV6-1 and TRBJ2-1; D call uncertain. This CDR3 contains 11 residues. Germline assignment: CDR1 MNHNS and CDR2 SASEGT. The CDR3 region has the DNA TGTGCCAGCAGCGGGTTGAGGCGAGCCCACTTC. It specifies CASSGLRRAHF.

A note on this clonotype: One junction end disagrees with the germline gene, perhaps due to a read error. This chain links TRBV10-3 with TRBJ2-7; 10 nucleotides align to TRBD1. Germline assignment: CDR1 ENHRY and CDR2 SYGVKD. This CDR3 region has 13 residues. The CDR3 DNA sequence: TGTGCCATCAGTGGGACAGGGGGTTACGAGCGGTACTTC. Protein product: CAISGTGGYERYF.

For the CDR3, the DNA is TGTGCCAGCTCACCCGTGGTATCCGGGGCCAACGTCCTGACTTTC. Translation: CASSPVVSGANVLTF. The gene calls are TRBV18 and TRBJ2-6; no reliable D call. CDR1 is KGHSH, CDR2 LQKENI, per germline. This CDR3 has 15 residues. Trimming cost V 3 bases and J 4 bases, with 10 bases left between them.

Notes on this clonotype: A much bigger clone sits one base away, suggesting this may be a read error. The genes are TRBV6-1 and TRBJ1-5; D unresolved. Germline-derived CDR1 and CDR2 are MNHNS and SASEGT. The CDR3 spans 14 residues. The CDR3 is CASRELYSNQSQHF. Written as DNA, the CDR3 is TGTGCCAGCAGAGAGCTATATAGCAATCAGTCCCAGCATTTT.

The rearrangement uses TRBV11-2 and TRBJ2-1, with TRBD2 matching 7 bases. V lost 3 bases, J lost 15 bases, and 14 bases stayed unmatched. CDR3 size: 14 residues. Germline lookup yields CDR1 SGHAT and CDR2 FQNNGV. DNA of the CDR3: TGTGCCAGCAGCTTGGTGACTGGCGGGAGCAAGCGGTTCTTC. It translates to CASSLVTGGSKRFF.

About this clonotype itself: Relative to the germline gene, one junction end is altered; a read error may explain this. The gene calls are TRBV11-2 and TRBJ2-1; D not resolved. Germline loops: CDR1 SGHAT, CDR2 FQNNGV. CDR3 length: 17 residues. DNA for the CDR3: TGTGCCAGCAGCCCTTGGGGTTCAAACCATAACTACAGTGAGCAGTTCTTC. Amino acids: CASSPWGSNHNYSEQFF.

In the case of this clonotype: The germline gene is not matched at one end of the junction; a read error may be the cause. This chain connects TRBV4-3 to TRBJ2-1; D is ambiguous. Germline CDR1 and CDR2: LGHNA and YSLEER. There are 15 residues in the CDR3. DNA of the CDR3: TGCGCCAGCACCCAAGATTTAAGGGCCGGCAATGAGCAGTTCTTC. Its protein product is CASTQDLRAGNEQFF.

The chain is built from TRBV12-3 or TRBV12-4 and TRBJ2-3; maybe TRBD2 (5 bases). V was pared by 8 bases and J by 4 bases, with 16 bases between. The CDR3 has 14 residues. The CDR3 spells CASSVASLPDTQYF. The CDR3 DNA is TGTGCCAGCTCTGTGGCTAGCCTCCCAGATACGCAGTATTTT.

V gene TRBV4-3 combines with J gene TRBJ2-7; possibly TRBD2 for D (6 bases). The CDR3 runs 15 residues. Trimming shortened V by 0 bases and J by 6 bases, and 15 bases separated the two germline ends. The V gene's germline CDR1 is LGHNA and CDR2 YSLEER. CDR3: CASSQDAVGGREQYF. In nucleotides, the CDR3 is TGCGCCAGCAGCCAAGACGCGGTAGGAGGGCGCGAGCAGTACTTC.